This paragraph covers one T cell receptor (beta chain) sequence. It has no known antigen specificity. Base-call qualities are not available, and no considerably larger clone is one nucleotide away. The germline V gene (reference sequence) gives CDR1 as DFQATT and CDR2 as SNEGSKA. Trimming removed 2 bases from V and 6 bases from J, leaving 16 bases between the germline ends. The CDR3 runs 15 amino acids, cysteine and phenylalanine included. The kept DNA is CDR3 alone, 45 bases in frame from the first base. These data originate in a study of T cells in Graves' hyperthyroidism and ophthalmopathy (dated 2019 in TCRdb). In the study overall: Peripheral blood was sampled at the time of initial diagnosis, prior to any treatment. Once sampling was done, hyperthyroidism patients were given methimazole at a starting dose of 30 mg daily, whereas ophthalmopathy patients were given high-dose intravenous methylprednisolone. Prospective prediction of ophthalmopathy was tested in an independent validation cohort consisting of about 19 hyperthyroidism patients and around 16 patients who later progressed to ophthalmopathy. The paper reports TCR Vbeta CDR3 sequencing of about 140 peripheral blood samples: fewer than 50 ophthalmopathy, around 80 hyperthyroidism and 17 progressor patients. Thyroid tissue and blood T-cell repertoires from about six Graves' hyperthyroidism patients were also compared in the study. The roughly 91 discovery patients were randomly divided into training and test sets at a 7:3 ratio. TCR V-J signatures able to tell the groups apart were searched for in a discovery cohort of some 97 patients, of whom fewer than 45 had Graves' ophthalmopathy and 57 had stable Graves' hyperthyroidism.

Amplification of TCR beta CDR3 regions was carried out from RNA transcripts. The first round of RT-PCR for the TCR CDR3 was performed with the HTBI primer set and the Qiagen OneStep RT-PCR kit. A second multiplex PCR round built the libraries, followed by size selection and purification. Paired-end sequencing of the libraries was performed with 100 bp reads on an Illumina HiSeq2000. Processing in the source paper ran as follows. Raw data were processed with SOAPnuke, discarding reads with adapters, uncalled bases, mean Phred below 15, or no exact constant-primer or identifier match. COPE v1.2.5 was used to merge the high-quality paired reads, and each unique nucleotide sequence was defined as a clonotype. Clonotypes were aligned to IMGT TRBV, TRBD and TRBJ reference segments using MiTCR v1.1. The analysis included only V-J combinations with a frequency above 0.0001, which together covered around 99% of the repertoires. The TCS score was defined as the ratio of F50 (clonal expansion) to E x V (chaos), calculated using BLOSUM62-based TCRdist between CDR3 peptides within each V-J. Welch's t-statistics and random forest reduced 500 to 550 V-J features to about 13, which were used in a naive Bayes classifier (R e1071). TCRdb reran the public reads through fastp at Q25 and MiXCR, keeping productive beta chains. Each entry merges the rows of one CDR3 protein and shows their most common DNA and genes. Clone size and V and J calls follow TCRdb, not the original study. Across this sample there are hundreds of thousands of distinct CDR3 sequences, with 16% seen only once. Together, the top ten hold less than 4.5% of the sample.

Graves' hyperthyroidism was defined as stable when no progression to ophthalmopathy occurred over 18 months of follow-up. Hyperthyroidism patients were newly diagnosed, with disease duration under 2 months, and aged 18 to 65 years. Patients with uncontrolled infections, other autoimmune diseases, pregnancy or lactation were excluded. Diagnoses were established on the basis of clinical symptoms, serum thyroxine and TRAb, thyroid ultrasound, and orbital computed tomography. PBMCs were separated from 10 ml of fresh peripheral blood using Ficoll-Paque density gradient centrifugation. Trizol reagent was used to extract total RNA, and RNA quality was then checked on an Agilent 2100 Bioanalyzer. Summary of the overall study and its limitations: In validation, the model predicted progression to ophthalmopathy a median of roughly 6.5 months before onset, with 70% to 71% sensitivity and roughly 77% specificity. Ophthalmopathy was separated from stable hyperthyroidism by a 13 V-J signature model, with just over 85% sensitivity and 81% to 82% specificity obtained in cross-validation and 80%/75% obtained in testing. Sample size was not statistically predetermined, and investigators were not blinded to group allocation. Blood samples also contained most of the expanded thyroid clonotypes (frequency above 0.001), which suggests that blood repertoires may reflect thyroid immune responses.

This receptor was taken from a woman in her twenties or thirties with Graves' hyperthyroidism. Sequencing input: blood. The rearranged chain carries TRBV20-1 and TRBJ1-4; the D gene lacks a confident call. CDR3 sequence: CSARPNGEGDEKLFF. The nucleotide sequence is given as TGCAGTGCTAGACCTAACGGGGAGGGTGATGAAAAACTGTTTTTT.